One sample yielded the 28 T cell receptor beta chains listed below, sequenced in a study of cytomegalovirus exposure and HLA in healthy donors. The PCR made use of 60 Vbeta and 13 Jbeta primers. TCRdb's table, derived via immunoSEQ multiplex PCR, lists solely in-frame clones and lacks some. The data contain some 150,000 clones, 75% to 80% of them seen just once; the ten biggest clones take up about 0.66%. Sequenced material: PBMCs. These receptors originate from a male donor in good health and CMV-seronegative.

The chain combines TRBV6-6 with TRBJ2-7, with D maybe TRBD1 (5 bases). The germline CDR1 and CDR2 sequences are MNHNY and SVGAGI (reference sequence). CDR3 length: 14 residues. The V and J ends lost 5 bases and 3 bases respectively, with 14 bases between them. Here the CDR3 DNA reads TGTGCCAGCAGTCTTGTCAGGGAAGGCTACGAGCAGTACTTC. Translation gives CASSLVREGYEQYF.

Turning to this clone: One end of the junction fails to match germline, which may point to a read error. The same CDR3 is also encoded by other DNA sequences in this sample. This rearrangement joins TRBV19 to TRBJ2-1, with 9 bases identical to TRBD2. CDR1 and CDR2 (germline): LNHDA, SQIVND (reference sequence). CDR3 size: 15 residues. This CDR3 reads CASSPRLAADNEQFF. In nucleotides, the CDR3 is TGTGCCAGTAGTCCCCGACTAGCGGCGGACAATGAACAGTTCTTC.

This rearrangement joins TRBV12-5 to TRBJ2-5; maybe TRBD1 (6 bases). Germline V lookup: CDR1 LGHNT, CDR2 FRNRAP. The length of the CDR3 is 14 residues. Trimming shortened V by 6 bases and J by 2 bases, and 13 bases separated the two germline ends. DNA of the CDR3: TGTGCTAGTGGCCAGGACAGATCGCAAGAGACCCAGTACTTC. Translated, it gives CASGQDRSQETQYF. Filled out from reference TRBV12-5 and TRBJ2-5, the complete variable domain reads DARVTQTPRHKVTEMGQEVTMRCQPILGHNTVFWYRQTMMQGLELLAYFRNRAPLDDSGMPKDRFSAEMPDATLATLKIQPSEPRDSAVYFCASGQDRSQETQYFGPGTRLLVL.

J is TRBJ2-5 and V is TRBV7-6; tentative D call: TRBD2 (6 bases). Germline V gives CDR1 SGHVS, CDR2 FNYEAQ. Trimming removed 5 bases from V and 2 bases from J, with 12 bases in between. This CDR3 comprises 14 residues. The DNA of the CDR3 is TGTGCCAGCAGCACGGGGGTGGGTCAAGAGACCCAGTACTTC. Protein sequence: CASSTGVGQETQYF.

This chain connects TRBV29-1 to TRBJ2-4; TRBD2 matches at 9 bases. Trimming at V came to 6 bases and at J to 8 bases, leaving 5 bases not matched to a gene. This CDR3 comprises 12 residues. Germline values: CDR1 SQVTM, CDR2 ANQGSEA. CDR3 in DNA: TGCAGCGTGTATAGCGGGAGTGACATTCAGTACTTC. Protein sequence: CSVYSGSDIQYF.

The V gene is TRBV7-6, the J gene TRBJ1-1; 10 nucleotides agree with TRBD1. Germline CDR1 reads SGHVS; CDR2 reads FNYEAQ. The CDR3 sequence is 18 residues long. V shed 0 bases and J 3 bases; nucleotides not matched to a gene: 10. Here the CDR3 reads CASSLAMGGQGLYTEAFF. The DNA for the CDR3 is TGTGCCAGCAGCTTAGCGATGGGGGGACAGGGGCTATACACTGAAGCTTTCTTT.

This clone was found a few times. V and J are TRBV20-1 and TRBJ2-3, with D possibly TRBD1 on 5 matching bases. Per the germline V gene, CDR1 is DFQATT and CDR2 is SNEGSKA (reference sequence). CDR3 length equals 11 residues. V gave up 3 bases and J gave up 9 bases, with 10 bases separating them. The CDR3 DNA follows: TGCAGTGCTAGTGACAGAGACACGCAGTATTTT. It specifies CSASDRDTQYF.

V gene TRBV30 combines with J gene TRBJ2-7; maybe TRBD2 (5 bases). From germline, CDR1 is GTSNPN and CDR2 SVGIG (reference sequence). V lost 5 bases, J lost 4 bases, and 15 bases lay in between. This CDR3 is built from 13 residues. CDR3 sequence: CAWVGEDVYEQYF. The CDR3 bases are TGTGCCTGGGTCGGGGAAGACGTTTACGAGCAGTACTTC.

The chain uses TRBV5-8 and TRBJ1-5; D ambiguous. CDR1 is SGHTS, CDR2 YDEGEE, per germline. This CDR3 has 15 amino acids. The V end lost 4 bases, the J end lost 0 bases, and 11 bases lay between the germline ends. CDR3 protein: CASSLRETSNQPQHF. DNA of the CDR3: TGTGCCAGCAGCCTTAGGGAGACTAGCAATCAGCCCCAGCATTTT.

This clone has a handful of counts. CDR3 residues: CASSSGDGGARGYTF. Here the CDR3 DNA reads TGCGCCAGCAGCTCAGGTGATGGGGGGGCTAGAGGCTACACCTTC. The chain uses TRBV5-1 and TRBJ1-2; TRBD1 is a possible D gene (6 bases). The CDR3 is 15 residues long. Trimming took off 3 bases at V and 8 bases at J, with 20 bases between the two ends. Germline-derived CDR1 and CDR2 are SGHRS and YFSETQ.

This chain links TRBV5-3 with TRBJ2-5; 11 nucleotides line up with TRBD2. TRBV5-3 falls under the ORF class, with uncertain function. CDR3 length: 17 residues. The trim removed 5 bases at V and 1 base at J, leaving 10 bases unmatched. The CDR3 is CARREASGGLFQETQYF. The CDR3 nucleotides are TGTGCCAGAAGGGAGGCTAGCGGGGGGCTCTTCCAAGAGACCCAGTACTTC.

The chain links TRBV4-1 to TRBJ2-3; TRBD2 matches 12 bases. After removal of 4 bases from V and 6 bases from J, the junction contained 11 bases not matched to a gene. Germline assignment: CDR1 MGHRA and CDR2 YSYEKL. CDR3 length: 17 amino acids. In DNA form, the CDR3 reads TGCGCCAGCAGCCGGGGGGCTAGCGGGGGGGCCGGGGATACGCAGTATTTT. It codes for CASSRGASGGAGDTQYF.

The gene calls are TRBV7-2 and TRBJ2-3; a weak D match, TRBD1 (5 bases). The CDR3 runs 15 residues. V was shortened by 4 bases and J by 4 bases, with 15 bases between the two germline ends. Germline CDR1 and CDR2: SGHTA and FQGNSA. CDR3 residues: CASSWTPSYPDTQYF. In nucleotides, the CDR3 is TGTGCCAGCAGCTGGACACCGTCGTATCCAGATACGCAGTATTTT.

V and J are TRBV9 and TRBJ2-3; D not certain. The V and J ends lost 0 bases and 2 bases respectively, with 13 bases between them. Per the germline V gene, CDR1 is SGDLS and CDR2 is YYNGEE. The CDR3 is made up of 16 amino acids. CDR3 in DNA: TGTGCCAGCAGCGTAGAAGAAGGAGAGCACACAGATACGCAGTATTTT. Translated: CASSVEEGEHTDTQYF.

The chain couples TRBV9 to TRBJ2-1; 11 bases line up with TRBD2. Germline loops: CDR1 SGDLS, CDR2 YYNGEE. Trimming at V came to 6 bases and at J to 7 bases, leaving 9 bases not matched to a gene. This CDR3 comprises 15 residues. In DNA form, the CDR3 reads TGTGCCAGCACCCAGAGGGCTAGCGGGGGGAATGAGCAGTTCTTC. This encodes CASTQRASGGNEQFF.

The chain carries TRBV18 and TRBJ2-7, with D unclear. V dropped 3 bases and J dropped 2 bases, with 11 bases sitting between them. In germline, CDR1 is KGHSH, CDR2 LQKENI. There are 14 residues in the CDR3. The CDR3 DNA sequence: TGTGCCAGCTCACCTTCCGACAAAGCCTACGAGCAGTACTTC. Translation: CASSPSDKAYEQYF.

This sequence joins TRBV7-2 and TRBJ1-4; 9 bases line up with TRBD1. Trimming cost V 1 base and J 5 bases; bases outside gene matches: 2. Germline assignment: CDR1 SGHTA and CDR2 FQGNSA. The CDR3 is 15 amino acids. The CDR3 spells CASSLDGTGNEKLFF. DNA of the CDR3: TGTGCCAGCAGCTTAGACGGGACAGGGAATGAAAAACTGTTTTTT.

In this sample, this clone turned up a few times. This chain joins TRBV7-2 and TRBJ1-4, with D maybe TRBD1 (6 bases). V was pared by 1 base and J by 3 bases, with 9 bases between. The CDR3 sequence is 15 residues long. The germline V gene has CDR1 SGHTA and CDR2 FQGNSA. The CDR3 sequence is CASSLGDTANEKLFF. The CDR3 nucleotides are TGTGCCAGCAGCTTAGGGGACACCGCTAATGAAAAACTGTTTTTT.

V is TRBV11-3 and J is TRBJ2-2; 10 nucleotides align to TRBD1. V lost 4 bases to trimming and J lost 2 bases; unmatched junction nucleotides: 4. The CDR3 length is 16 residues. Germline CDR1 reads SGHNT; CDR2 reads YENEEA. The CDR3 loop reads CASSSRDRGNTGELFF. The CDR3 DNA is TGTGCCAGCAGCTCCCGGGACAGGGGAAACACCGGGGAGCTGTTTTTT.

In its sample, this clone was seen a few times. The CDR3 bases are TGTGCCAGCAGTTGGCTATTCACTAGCGGGTACGAGCAGTACTTC. This translates into CASSWLFTSGYEQYF. The chain uses TRBV6-1 and TRBJ2-7, with TRBD2 identical over 9 bases. The germline V gene has CDR1 MNHNS and CDR2 SASEGT. V shed 5 bases and J 4 bases; nucleotides not matched to a gene: 9. The CDR3 length is 15 residues.

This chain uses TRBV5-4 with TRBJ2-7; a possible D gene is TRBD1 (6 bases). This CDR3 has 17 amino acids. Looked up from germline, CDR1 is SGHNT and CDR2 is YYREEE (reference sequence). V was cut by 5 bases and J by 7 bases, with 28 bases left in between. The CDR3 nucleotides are TGTGCCAGCAGGCCTCCCAGGGGATCACGGCCCCTGTGGGAGCAGTACTTC. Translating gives CASRPPRGSRPLWEQYF. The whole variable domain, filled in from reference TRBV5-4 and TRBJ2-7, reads ETGVTQSPTHLIKTRGQQVTLRCSSQSGHNTVSWYQQALGQGPQFIFQYYREEENGRGNFPPRFSGLQFPNYSSELNVNALELDDSALYLCASRPPRGSRPLWEQYFGPGTRLTVT.

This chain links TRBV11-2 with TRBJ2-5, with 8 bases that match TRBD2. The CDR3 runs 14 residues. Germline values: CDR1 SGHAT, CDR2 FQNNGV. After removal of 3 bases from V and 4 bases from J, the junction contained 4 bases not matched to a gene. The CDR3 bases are TGTGCCAGCAGCTTTCACGGGAGGGTAGAGACCCAGTACTTC. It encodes CASSFHGRVETQYF.

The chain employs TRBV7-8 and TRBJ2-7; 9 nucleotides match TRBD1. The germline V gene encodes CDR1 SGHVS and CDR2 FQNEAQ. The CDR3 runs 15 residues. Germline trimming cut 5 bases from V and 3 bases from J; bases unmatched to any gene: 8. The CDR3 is CASSRGQGPYYEQYF. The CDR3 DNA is TGTGCCAGCAGCCGTGGACAGGGGCCTTACTACGAGCAGTACTTC.

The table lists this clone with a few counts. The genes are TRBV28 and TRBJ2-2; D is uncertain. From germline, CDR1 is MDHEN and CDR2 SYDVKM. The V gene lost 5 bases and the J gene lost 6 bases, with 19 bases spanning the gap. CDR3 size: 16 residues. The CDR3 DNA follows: TGTGCCAGCAGTCGGTCCGGCCAAACGGGTCCCGGGGAGCTGTTTTTT. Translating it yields CASSRSGQTGPGELFF.

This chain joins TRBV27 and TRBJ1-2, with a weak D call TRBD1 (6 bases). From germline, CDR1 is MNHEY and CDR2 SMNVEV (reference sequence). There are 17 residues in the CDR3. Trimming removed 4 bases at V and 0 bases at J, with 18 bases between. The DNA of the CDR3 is TGTGCCAGCAGTTCTAAGGGGACAAGATTCTCTAACTATGGCTACACCTTC. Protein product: CASSSKGTRFSNYGYTF.

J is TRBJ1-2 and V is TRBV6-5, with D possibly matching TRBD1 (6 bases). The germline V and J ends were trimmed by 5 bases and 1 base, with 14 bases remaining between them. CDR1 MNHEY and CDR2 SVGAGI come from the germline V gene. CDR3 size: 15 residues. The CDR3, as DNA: TGTGCCAGCAGTAACAGACAGGACTTTAACTATGGCTACACCTTC. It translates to CASSNRQDFNYGYTF.

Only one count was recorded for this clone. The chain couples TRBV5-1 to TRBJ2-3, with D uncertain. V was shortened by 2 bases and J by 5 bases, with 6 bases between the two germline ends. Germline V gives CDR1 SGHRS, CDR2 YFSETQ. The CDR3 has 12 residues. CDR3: CASSFLGDTQYF. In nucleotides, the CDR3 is TGCGCCAGCAGCTTCCTAGGAGATACGCAGTATTTT.

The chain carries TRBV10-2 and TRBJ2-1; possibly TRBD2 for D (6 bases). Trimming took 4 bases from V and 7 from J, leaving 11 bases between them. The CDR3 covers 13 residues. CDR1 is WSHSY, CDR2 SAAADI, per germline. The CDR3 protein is CASSVTSRNEQFF. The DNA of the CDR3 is TGCGCCAGCAGTGTCACTAGCAGGAATGAGCAGTTCTTC.